This T cell receptor (beta chain) was captured in a study of control samples from healthy donors and cancer patients. This CDR3 comprises 14 residues. V shed 1 base, J shed 7 bases, and the junction held 5 bases outside the gene matches. Germline CDR1 reads LNHDA; CDR2 reads SQIVND (reference sequence). Produced via immunoSEQ multiplex PCR; TCRdb's table is partial and in-frame only. The sample lists some 29,000 clones, around nine tenths occurring once. This TCR came from a female donor with melanoma. The sequenced material came from formalin-fixed, paraffin-embedded tissue. The chain recombines TRBV19 with TRBJ1-1, with 8 bases matching TRBD1. The CDR3 region is CASSIGAGQDEAFF. CDR3 nucleotide sequence: TGTGCCAGTAGTATAGGGGCGGGACAGGATGAAGCTTTCTTT. The entire variable domain, with the rest obtained from reference TRBV19 and TRBJ1-1, is as follows: DGGITQSPKYLFRKEGQNVTLSCEQNLNHDAMYWYRQDPGQGLRLIYYSQIVNDFQKGDIAEGYSVSREKKESFPLTVTSAQKNPTAFYLCASSIGAGQDEAFFGQGTRLTVV.